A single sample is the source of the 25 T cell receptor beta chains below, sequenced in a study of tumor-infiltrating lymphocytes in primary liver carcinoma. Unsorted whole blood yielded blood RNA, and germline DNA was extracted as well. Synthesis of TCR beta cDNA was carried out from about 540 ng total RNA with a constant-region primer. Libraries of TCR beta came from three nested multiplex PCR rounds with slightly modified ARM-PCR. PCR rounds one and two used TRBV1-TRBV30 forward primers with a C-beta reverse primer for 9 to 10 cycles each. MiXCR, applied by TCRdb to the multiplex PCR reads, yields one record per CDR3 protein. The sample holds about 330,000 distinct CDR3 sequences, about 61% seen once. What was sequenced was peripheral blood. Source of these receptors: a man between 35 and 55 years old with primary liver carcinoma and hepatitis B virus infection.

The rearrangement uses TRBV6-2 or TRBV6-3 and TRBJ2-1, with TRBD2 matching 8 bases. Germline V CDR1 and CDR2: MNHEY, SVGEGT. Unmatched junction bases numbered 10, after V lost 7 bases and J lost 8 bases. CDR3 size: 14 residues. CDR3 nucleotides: TGTGCCAGCAATACAAACGGGAGGGCCCATGAGCAGTTCTTC. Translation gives CASNTNGRAHEQFF.

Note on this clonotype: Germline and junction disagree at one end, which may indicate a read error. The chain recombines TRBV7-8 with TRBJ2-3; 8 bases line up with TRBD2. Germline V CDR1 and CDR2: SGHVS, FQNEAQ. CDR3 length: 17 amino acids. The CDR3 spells CTSSLSLGSGSSDMQYF. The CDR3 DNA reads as TGTACCAGCAGTCTTTCACTCGGGAGCGGGAGCTCAGATATGCAGTATTTT.

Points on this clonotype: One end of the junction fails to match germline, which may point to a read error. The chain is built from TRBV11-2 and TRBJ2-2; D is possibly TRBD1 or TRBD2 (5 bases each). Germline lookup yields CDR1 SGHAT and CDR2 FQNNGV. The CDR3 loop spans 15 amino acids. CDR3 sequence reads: CAGSFDPRHGAKLFF. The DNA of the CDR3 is TGTGCCGGCAGCTTTGATCCTCGGCACGGGGCAAAGCTGTTTTTT.

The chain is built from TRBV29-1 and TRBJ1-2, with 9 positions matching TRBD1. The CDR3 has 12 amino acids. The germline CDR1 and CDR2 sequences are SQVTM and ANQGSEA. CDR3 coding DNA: TGCAGTATTGAACAGGGGGCGGGTGGCTACACCTTC. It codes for CSIEQGAGGYTF. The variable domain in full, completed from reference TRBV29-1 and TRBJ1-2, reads SAVISQKPSRDICQRGTSLTIQCQVDSQVTMMFWYRQQPGQSLTLIATANQGSEATYESGFVIDKFPISRPNLTFSTLTVSNMSPEDSSIYLCSIEQGAGGYTFGSGTRLTVV.

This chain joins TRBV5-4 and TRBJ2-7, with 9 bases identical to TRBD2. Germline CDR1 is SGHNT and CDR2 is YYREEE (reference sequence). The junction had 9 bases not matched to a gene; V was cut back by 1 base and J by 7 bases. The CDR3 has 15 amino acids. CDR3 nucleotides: TGTGCCAGCAGCTTGAGAGGCCCTAGCGGGACGGAGCAGTACTTC. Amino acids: CASSLRGPSGTEQYF.

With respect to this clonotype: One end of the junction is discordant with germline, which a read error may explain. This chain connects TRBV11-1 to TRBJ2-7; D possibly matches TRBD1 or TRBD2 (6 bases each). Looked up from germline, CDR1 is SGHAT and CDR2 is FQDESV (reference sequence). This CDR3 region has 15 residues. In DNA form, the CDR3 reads TGTGCCAGCAGTTTAGGGCCGGGGGCCGGGTACGAGCAGTACTTC. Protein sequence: CASSLGPGAGYEQYF.

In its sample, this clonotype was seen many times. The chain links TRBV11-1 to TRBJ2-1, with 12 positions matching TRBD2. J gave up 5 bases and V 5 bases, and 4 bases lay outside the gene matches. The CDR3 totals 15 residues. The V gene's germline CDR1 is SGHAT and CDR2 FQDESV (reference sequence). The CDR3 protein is CASSTLAGGNNEQFF. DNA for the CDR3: TGTGCCAGCAGCACCCTAGCGGGAGGGAACAATGAGCAGTTCTTC.

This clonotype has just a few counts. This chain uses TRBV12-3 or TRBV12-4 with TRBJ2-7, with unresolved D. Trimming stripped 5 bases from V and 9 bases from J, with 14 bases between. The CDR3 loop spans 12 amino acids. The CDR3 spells CASSLTPGGQYF. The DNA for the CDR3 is TGTGCCAGCAGTCTCACTCCGGGTGGGCAGTACTTC.

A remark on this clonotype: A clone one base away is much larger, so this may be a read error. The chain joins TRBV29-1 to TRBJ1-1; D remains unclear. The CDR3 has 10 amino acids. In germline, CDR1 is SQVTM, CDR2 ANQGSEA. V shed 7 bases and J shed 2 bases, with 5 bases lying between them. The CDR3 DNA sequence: TGCAGCGGTCATAACACTGAAGCTTTCTTT. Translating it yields CSGHNTEAFF.

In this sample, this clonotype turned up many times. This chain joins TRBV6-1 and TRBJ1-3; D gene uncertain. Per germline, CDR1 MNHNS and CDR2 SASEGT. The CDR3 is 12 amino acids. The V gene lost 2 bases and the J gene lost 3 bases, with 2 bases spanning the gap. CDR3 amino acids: CASSESGNTIYF. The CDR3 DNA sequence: TGTGCCAGCAGTGAAAGTGGAAACACCATATATTTT.

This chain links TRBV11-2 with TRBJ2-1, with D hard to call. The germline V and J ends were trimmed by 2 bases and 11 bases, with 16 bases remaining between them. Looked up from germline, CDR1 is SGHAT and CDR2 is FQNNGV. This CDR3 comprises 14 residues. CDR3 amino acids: CASSLSRFDTKQFF. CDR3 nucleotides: TGTGCCAGCAGCTTATCAAGGTTCGACACTAAGCAGTTCTTC.

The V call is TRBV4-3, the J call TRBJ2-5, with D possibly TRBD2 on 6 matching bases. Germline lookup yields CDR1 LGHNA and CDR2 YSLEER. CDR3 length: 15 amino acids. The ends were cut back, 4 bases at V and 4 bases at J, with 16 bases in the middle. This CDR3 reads CASSLSLGGGETQYF. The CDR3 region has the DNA TGCGCCAGCAGCCTCTCCCTGGGGGGAGGAGAGACCCAGTACTTC.

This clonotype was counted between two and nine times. This chain's CDR3 is CASSPGPAVNSDTQYF. The CDR3 nucleotides are TGTGCCAGCAGCCCGGGTCCGGCGGTTAATTCAGATACGCAGTATTTT. The gene calls are TRBV5-4 and TRBJ2-3; unclear D gene. CDR3 length: 16 amino acids. Germline values: CDR1 SGHNT, CDR2 YYREEE (reference sequence). V was clipped by 4 bases and J by 4 bases, with 19 bases between them. The entire variable domain, with the rest obtained from reference TRBV5-4 and TRBJ2-3, is as follows: ETGVTQSPTHLIKTRGQQVTLRCSSQSGHNTVSWYQQALGQGPQFIFQYYREEENGRGNFPPRFSGLQFPNYSSELNVNALELDDSALYLCASSPGPAVNSDTQYFGPGTRLTVL.

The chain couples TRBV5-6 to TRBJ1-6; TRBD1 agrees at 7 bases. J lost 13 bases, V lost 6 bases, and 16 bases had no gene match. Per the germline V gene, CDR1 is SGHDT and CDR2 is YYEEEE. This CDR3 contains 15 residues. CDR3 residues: CASNYRARQGLPLHF. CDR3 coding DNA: TGTGCCAGCAACTATCGCGCACGACAGGGTCTTCCCCTCCACTTT.

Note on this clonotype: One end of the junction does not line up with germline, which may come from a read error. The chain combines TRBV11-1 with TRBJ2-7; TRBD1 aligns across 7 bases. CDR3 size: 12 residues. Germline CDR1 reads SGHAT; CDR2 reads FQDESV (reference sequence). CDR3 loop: CASSGQVAQQYF. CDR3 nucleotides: TGTGCAAGCAGCGGACAGGTGGCGCAGCAGTACTTC.

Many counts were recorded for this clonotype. The chain's CDR3 is CASSQEGSRSDTQYF. CDR3 nucleotides: TGCGCCAGCAGCCAAGAGGGCAGTAGGTCGGATACGCAGTATTTT. The chain links TRBV4-3 to TRBJ2-3; D is uncertain. The CDR3 sequence is 15 residues long. V shed 0 bases and J shed 6 bases, with 13 bases lying between them. Germline CDR1 LGHNA, CDR2 YSLEER.

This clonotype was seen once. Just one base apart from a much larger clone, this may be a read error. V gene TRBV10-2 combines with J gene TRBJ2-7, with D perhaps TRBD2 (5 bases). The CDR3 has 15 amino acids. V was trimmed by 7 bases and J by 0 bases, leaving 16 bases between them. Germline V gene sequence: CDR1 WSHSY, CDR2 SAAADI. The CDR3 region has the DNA TGCGCCAGCATAGGACCAGCGGCCATCTCCTACGAGCAGTACTTC. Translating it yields CASIGPAAISYEQYF.

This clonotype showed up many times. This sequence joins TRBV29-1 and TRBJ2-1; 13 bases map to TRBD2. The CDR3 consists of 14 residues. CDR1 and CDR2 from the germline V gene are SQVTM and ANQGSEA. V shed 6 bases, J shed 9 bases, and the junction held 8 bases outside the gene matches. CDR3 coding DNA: TGCAGCGTGGCGGGACTAGCGGGAAGGGTTGAGCAGTTCTTC. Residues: CSVAGLAGRVEQFF.

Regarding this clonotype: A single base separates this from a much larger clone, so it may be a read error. Written as DNA, the CDR3 is TGTGCCAGCAGCCCCGGGACTAGTTCCTCAGGTGAGCAGTTCTTC. This sequence encodes CASSPGTSSSGEQFF. This chain joins TRBV11-2 and TRBJ2-1; 8 bases are a match to TRBD2. The V and J ends lost 5 bases and 9 bases, in that order; junction bases with no gene match: 12. CDR3 length: 15 residues. Germline CDR1 SGHAT, CDR2 FQNNGV.

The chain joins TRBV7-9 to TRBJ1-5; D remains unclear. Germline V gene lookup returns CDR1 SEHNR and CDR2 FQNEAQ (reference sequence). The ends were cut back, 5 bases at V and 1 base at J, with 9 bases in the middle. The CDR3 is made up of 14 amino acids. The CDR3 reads CASSDGVSNQPQHF. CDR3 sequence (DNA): TGTGCCAGCAGCGATGGAGTCAGCAATCAGCCCCAGCATTTT.

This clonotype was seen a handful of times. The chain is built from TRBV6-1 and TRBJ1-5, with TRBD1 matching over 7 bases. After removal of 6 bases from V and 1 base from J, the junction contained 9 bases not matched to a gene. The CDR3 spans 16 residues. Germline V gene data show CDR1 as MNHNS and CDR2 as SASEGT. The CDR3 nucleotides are TGTGCCAGCAGCCGGCCGTCGACAGGGAGCAATCAGCCCCAGCATTTT. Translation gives CASSRPSTGSNQPQHF.

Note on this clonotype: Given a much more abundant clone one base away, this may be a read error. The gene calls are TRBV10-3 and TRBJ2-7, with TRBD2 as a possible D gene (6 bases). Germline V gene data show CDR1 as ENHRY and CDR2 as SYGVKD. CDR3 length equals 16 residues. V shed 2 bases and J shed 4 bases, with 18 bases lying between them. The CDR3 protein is CAISERRLAREYEQYF. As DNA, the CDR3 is TGTGCCATCAGTGAGCGGCGCCTAGCGAGGGAGTACGAGCAGTACTTC.

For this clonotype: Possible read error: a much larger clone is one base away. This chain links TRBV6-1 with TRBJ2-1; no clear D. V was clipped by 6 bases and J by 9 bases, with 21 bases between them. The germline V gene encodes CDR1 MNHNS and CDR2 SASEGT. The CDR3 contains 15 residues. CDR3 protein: CASSPLTSINIEQFF. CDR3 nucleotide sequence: TGTGCCAGCAGCCCCCTGACGTCTATCAACATTGAGCAGTTCTTC.

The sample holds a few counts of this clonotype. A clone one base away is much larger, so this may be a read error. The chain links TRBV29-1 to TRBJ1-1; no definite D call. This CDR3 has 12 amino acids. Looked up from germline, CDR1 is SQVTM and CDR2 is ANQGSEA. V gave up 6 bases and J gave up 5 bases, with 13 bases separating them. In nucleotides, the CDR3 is TGCAGCGTAGAGATGGATATGACTGAAGCTTTCTTT. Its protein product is CSVEMDMTEAFF.

CDR3 DNA sequence: TGTGCCAGAAGCCCGCAACTAGCAGTGGGTTTAAAAGTT. Protein sequence: CARSPQLAVGLKV. This sequence joins TRBV11-2 and TRBJ2-7, with D perhaps TRBD2 (6 bases). The germline gives CDR1 SGHAT, CDR2 FQNNGV. This CDR3 comprises 13 residues.